The clone carrying this TCR beta chain showed up just a few times. This record comes from a study of blood T cell repertoires in COVID-19. Overall study context: The samples span acute and convalescent COVID-19 from the United States, Italy and Spain. From T cells, B-cell-depleted T cells, or PBMCs came the material, which was cDNA or gDNA.

Clones were sequenced by immunoSEQ multiplex PCR, and TCRdb holds only the in-frame ones, with some missing. The table lists 100,000 to 150,000 clones, roughly 72% of them singletons, with approximately 5.7% in the top ten. The sample consisted of peripheral blood. This receptor was obtained from a man aged 60 to 69 with acute or convalescent COVID-19.

CDR3 sequence reads: CASSLVSGSGVNSPLHF. Written as DNA, the CDR3 is TGCGCCAGCAGCCTGGTTTCAGGGTCGGGGGTTAATTCACCCCTCCACTTT. This chain uses TRBV4-1 with TRBJ1-6, with D possibly being TRBD1 (5 bases). Germline V gene sequence: CDR1 MGHRA, CDR2 YSYEKL. This CDR3 region has 17 residues. V was clipped by 4 bases and J by 6 bases, with 19 bases between them.